This TCR beta chain emerged from a study of T cell responses to AZD1222 COVID-19 vaccine. Study-wide results and limits: Clonal diversity may have been underestimated, and the donors were mostly white British, with more females than males.

Trimming shortened V by 4 bases and J by 3 bases, and 7 bases separated the two germline ends. Per the germline V gene, CDR1 is WNHNN and CDR2 is SYGVQD (reference sequence). The CDR3 contains 13 residues. Remarks on this clone: Its antigen is unknown.

Clones were read by immunoSEQ multiplex PCR, and TCRdb kept only the in-frame ones, dropping some. The sample shows 85,000 to 100,000 clones, about nine tenths of them seen only once. V is TRBV10-1 and J is TRBJ1-5; D may be TRBD1 (6 bases). This receptor was taken from an adult in good health. The sequencing used peripheral blood, collected on day 0 of AZD1222 vaccination. The CDR3 loop is CASSGTDNQPQHF. CDR3 in DNA: TGCGCCAGCAGTGGGACAGACAATCAGCCCCAGCATTTT.